The T cell receptor beta chain under discussion was sequenced for a study of CD8 T cells in ankylosing spondylitis. CDR3 length: 13 residues. Trimming pared 2 bases from V and 5 bases from J, leaving 9 bases between. Germline-derived CDR1 and CDR2 are MNHEY and SMNVEV (reference sequence). Study-wide points: The disease-linked clones had a CD8+ phenotype and low blood frequencies. Made up of about eight highly homologous variants, a TCR beta motif appeared characteristic of ankylosing spondylitis blood. Past studies reported some motif variants in reactive arthritis synovial fluid and blood.

Quantitative 5'-RACE was performed with molecular barcodes, and it yielded the TCR beta libraries. TCRdb processed the 5' RACE reads anew with MiXCR; each CDR3 protein has one entry. The table lists around 90,000 distinct CDR3 sequences, around 30% of them singletons, with about 60% in the top ten. As regards this clonotype: Its matching antigen is unknown.

The chain carries TRBV27 and TRBJ2-5; no clear D gene. Sequencing was done on a sample of blood, either unsorted or a sorted T cell fraction (not recorded which). The TCR originated in a male donor with ankylosing spondylitis or in good health (not recorded which). CDR3 region: CASSLSYRETQYF. The DNA of the CDR3 is TGTGCCAGCAGTTTAAGCTATCGCGAGACCCAGTACTTC.